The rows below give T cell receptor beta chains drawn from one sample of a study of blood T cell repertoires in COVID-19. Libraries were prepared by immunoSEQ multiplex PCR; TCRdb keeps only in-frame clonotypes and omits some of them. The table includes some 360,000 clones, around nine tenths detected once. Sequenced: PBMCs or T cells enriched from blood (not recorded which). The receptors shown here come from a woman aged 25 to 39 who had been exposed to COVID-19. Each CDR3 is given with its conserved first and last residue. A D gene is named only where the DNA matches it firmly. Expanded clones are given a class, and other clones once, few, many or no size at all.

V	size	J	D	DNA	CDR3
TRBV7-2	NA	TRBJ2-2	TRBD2	TGTGCCAGCAGCTTAAGATCACTAGCGGGAAATTCCGGGGAGCTGTTTTTT	CASSLRSLAGNSGELFF
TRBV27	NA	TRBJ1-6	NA	TGTGCCAGCAGTTTGTTGAGGGCCCACGATCCCCTCCACTTT	CASSLLRAHDPLHF
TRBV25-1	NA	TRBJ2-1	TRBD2	TGTGCCAGCAGTGCTCCGGGAGGGCCGAATGAGCAGTTCTTC	CASSAPGGPNEQFF
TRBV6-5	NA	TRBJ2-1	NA	TGTGCCAGCAGTTCAGGGTTCAATGAGCAGTTCTTC	CASSSGFNEQFF
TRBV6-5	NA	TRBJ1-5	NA	TGTGCCAGCGAAGGGACACTCACGAGTCAGCCCCAGCATTTT	CASEGTLTSQPQHF
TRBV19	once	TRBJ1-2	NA	TGTGCCAGTAGTATCCGGGGGGGCGACTATGGCTACACCTTC	CASSIRGGDYGYTF
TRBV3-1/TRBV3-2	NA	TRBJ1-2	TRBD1	TGTGCCAGCAGCCAACAACTTGGACAGGGAGCTTCCTATGGCTACACCTTC	CASSQQLGQGASYGYTF
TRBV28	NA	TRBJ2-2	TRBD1	TGTGCCAGCAGGACGGGACAGGGGCCGAATCTCCCGGGTACCGGGGAGCTGTTTTTT	CASRTGQGPNLPGTGELFF
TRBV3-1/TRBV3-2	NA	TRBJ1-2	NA	TGTGCCAGCAGCCAAGATACCAACCAGTACGGCTACACCTTC	CASSQDTNQYGYTF
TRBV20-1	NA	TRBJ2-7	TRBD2	TGCAGTGCTAGTGAGGGGGGACTAGCGGGGTTTCGACACGAGCAGTACTTC	CSASEGGLAGFRHEQYF
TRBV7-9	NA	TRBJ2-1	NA	TGTGCCAGCAGCTTAGGCGCCAACAATGAGCAGTTCTTC	CASSLGANNEQFF
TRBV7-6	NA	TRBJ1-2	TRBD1	TGTGCCAGCAGCACTACAGGGGGCGGTGGCTACACCTTC	CASSTTGGGGYTF
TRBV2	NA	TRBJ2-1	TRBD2	TGTGCCAGCAGTGCAGGACTAGCGAAGTACAATGAGCAGTTCTTC	CASSAGLAKYNEQFF
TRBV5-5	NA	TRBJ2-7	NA	TGTGCCAGCAGCTCAGGGTCCTCCATTTCCTACGAGCAGTACTTC	CASSSGSSISYEQYF
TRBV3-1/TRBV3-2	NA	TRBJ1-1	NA	TGTGCCAGCAGCCAAGGCACATCCCTGCCTGAAGCTTTCTTT	CASSQGTSLPEAFF
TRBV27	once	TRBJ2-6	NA	TGTGCCAGCAGTGGGCAGTCTGGGGCCAACGTCCTGACTTTC	CASSGQSGANVLTF
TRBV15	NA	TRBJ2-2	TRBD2	TGTGCCACCAGCCGTAACGAGGGAGGGTCCGGGGAGCTGTTTTTT	CATSRNEGGSGELFF
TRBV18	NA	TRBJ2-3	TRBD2	TGTGCCAGCTCACCGCCCTTAGCGGGTCGCACAGATACGCAGTATTTT	CASSPPLAGRTDTQYF
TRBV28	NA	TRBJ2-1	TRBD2	TGTGCCAGCCAGTCCTTGGGAGGGACTAGCGGAAAATACAATGAGCAGTTCTTC	CASQSLGGTSGKYNEQFF
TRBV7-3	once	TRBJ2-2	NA	TGTGCCAGCAGCGATAGCGGTGGAGGGACCGGGGAGCTGTTTTTT	CASSDSGGGTGELFF
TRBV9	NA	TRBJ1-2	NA	TGTGCCAGCAGCGTTACAAAGTCGGGGGGCGATTACTATGGCTACACCTTC	CASSVTKSGGDYYGYTF
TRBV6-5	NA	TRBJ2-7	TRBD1	TGTGCCAGCAGATTGACAGGGGGCTGGAACGAGCAGTACTTC	CASRLTGGWNEQYF
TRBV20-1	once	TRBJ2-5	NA	TGCAGTGCTAGTGGGGCGGGCAAGGCCCCTCAAGAGACCCAGTACTTC	CSASGAGKAPQETQYF
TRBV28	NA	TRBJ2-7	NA	TGTGCCAGCAGTTTTGTAGCGGTAGCCCCCTACGAGCAGTACTTC	CASSFVAVAPYEQYF
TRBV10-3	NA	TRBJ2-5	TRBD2	TGTGCCATCAGTGTTTACGGGACTACTGAAGAGACCCAGTACTTC	CAISVYGTTEETQYF
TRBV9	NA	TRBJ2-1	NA	TGTGCCAGCAGCGCGGGCCCACAGGTCGTTTACAATGAGCAGTTCTTC	CASSAGPQVVYNEQFF
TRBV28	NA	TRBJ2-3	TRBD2	TGTGCCAGCACCGACCGGACTAGCTATAGCACAGATACGCAGTATTTT	CASTDRTSYSTDTQYF
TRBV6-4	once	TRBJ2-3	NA	TGTGCCAGCAGTGCCACAGGGTTTTCAGATACGCAGTATTTT	CASSATGFSDTQYF
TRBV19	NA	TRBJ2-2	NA	TGTGCCAGTAGTATGGCCGCCAGGGGCGCCGGGGAGCTGTTTTTT	CASSMAARGAGELFF
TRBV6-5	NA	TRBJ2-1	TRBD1	TGTGCCAGCAGGGGACAGGCCACCTACAATGAGCAGTTCTTC	CASRGQATYNEQFF
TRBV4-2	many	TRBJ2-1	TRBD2	TGTGCCAGCAGCCAAGAGGGGACTAGCGGCTACAATGAGCAGTTCTTC	CASSQEGTSGYNEQFF
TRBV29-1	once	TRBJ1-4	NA	TGCAGCGCGGGGGGGGCTAGGGAAAAACTGTTTTTT	CSAGGAREKLFF
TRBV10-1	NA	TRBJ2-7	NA	TGCGCCAGCAGCCCTGGGACTGGAATTTACGAGCAGTACTTC	CASSPGTGIYEQYF
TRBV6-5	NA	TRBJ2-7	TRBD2	TGTGCCAGCAGTTACCAAGGGACTAGCGTGGGAGAGCAGTACTTC	CASSYQGTSVGEQYF
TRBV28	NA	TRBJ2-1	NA	TGTGCCAATACCGCGAACCTCCAGCAGTTCTTC	CANTANLQQFF
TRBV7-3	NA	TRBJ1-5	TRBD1	TGTGCCAGCAGCTCCTTTGACAGGGACGACAATCAGCCCCAGCATTTT	CASSSFDRDDNQPQHF
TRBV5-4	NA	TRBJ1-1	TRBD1	TGTGCCAGCAGCCCGTCGGCAGGGGGCCGGGGGAACACTGAAGCTTTCTTT	CASSPSAGGRGNTEAFF
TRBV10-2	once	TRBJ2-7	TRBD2	TGCGCCATCGGGGAGGGGACTAGCTACTACGAGCAGTACTTC	CAIGEGTSYYEQYF
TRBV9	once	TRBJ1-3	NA	TGTGCCAGCAGCGTAGACCGGAACACCATATATTTT	CASSVDRNTIYF
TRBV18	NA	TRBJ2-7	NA	TGTGCCAGCTCACCATTGGCGGGAAACGACGAGCAGTACTTC	CASSPLAGNDEQYF
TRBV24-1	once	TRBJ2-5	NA	TGTGCCACCAATCCCTGTGGAGGGAGGGAGACCCAGTACTTC	CATNPCGGRETQYF